This T cell receptor beta chain was recorded in a study of shared clonotypes between healthy human individuals. On the study more broadly: Per donor, CD8 memory used one plate, CD8 naive used two, CD4 memory used three and CD4 naive used three.

When replicate PCRs were run on sorted subsets, they used approximately 0.2 ug DNA, some 30,000 T cell genomes. The method was immunoSEQ multiplex PCR; TCRdb's version includes in-frame clones alone and lacks a portion of them. The sample carries about 2.4 million clones, 90% to 95% recorded once. The CDR3 has 11 amino acids. The V end lost 1 base, the J end lost 8 bases, and 8 bases lay between the germline ends. Looked up from germline, CDR1 is SQVTM and CDR2 is ANQGSEA. Note on this clone: Its cognate antigen is unknown.

General observations from the study: Genetic and exposure-history diversity was limited by the small donor number. Naive subsets, compared against memory subsets, generally had larger estimated richness values.

The specimen sequenced was naive CD4+ T cells from PBMCs. Subset denoted: CD45RA+ positively selected. This receptor was obtained from a man younger than 30 in good health. Some clones in this sample may be carry-over from other donors' samples. The rearrangement links TRBV29-1 to TRBJ1-2; D is unresolved. CDR3: CSVEGSDGYTF. Here the CDR3 DNA reads TGCAGCGTTGAAGGTTCAGACGGCTACACCTTC.